The 32 T cell receptor beta chains below all came from one sample that was sequenced in a study of blood T cells in healthy people across ages (dated by TCRdb to between 2015 and 2017). Library creation used 5' RACE. The sample was run on an Illumina HiSeq 2500. A second roughly 6 to 11 cycle PCR used a sample-barcoded 5' primer and a J-beta primer mix. The public reads were run again by TCRdb, first through fastp at Q25 and then through MiXCR, and only productive beta chains were kept. Identical CDR3 proteins give one entry, which carries the most common genes and DNA. Across this sample there are about 1.8 million distinct CDR3 sequences, with roughly 50% seen only once. Of the sample, around 2.1% falls within the top ten clones. The specimen sequenced was blood. The receptors shown here come from a woman aged 40-49 years in good health.

Ten or more counts support this clonotype. The chain couples TRBV29-1 to TRBJ2-6, with 8 bases identical to TRBD1. Unmatched junction bases numbered 11, after V lost 7 bases and J lost 0 bases. Looked up from germline, CDR1 is SQVTM and CDR2 is ANQGSEA. The CDR3 has 17 amino acids. The CDR3 loop is CSAPSRDRTSGANVLTF. The DNA for the CDR3 is TGCAGCGCTCCATCCCGGGACAGGACCTCTGGGGCCAACGTCCTGACTTTC. Drawing the rest from reference TRBV29-1 and TRBJ2-6, the complete variable domain is SAVISQKPSRDICQRGTSLTIQCQVDSQVTMMFWYRQQPGQSLTLIATANQGSEATYESGFVIDKFPISRPNLTFSTLTVSNMSPEDSSIYLCSAPSRDRTSGANVLTFGAGSRLTVL.

The chain has TRBV4-3 and TRBJ2-1; no definite D call. The germline V and J ends were trimmed by 0 bases and 9 bases, with 9 bases remaining between them. Germline CDR1 is LGHNA and CDR2 is YSLEER. The CDR3 contains 13 residues. The CDR3 spells CASSQDARGEQFF. DNA for the CDR3: TGCGCCAGCAGCCAAGATGCCAGAGGTGAGCAGTTCTTC.

This rearrangement joins TRBV29-1 to TRBJ1-1; 7 positions agree with TRBD1. The CDR3 sequence is 14 residues long. Germline V gives CDR1 SQVTM, CDR2 ANQGSEA. With 6 bases clipped from V and 1 base from J, the junction kept 8 bases outside the gene matches. The CDR3 bases are TGCAGCGTAGCCCCGGGACAGACGAACACTGAAGCTTTCTTT. Its protein product is CSVAPGQTNTEAFF. Based on the CDR3 plus reference TRBV29-1 and TRBJ1-1, the full variable domain is SAVISQKPSRDICQRGTSLTIQCQVDSQVTMMFWYRQQPGQSLTLIATANQGSEATYESGFVIDKFPISRPNLTFSTLTVSNMSPEDSSIYLCSVAPGQTNTEAFFGQGTRLTVV.

This clonotype was counted a few times. The genes are TRBV2 and TRBJ2-5; 14 bases are a match to TRBD2. CDR1 and CDR2 (germline): SNHLY, FYNNEI. The CDR3 is 19 residues long. V lost 4 bases and J lost 4; bases outside the gene matches: 14. The CDR3 region is CASSGTLLRLAGGRETQYF. CDR3 DNA sequence: TGTGCCAGCAGTGGGACCCTGCTAAGACTAGCGGGGGGGCGAGAGACCCAGTACTTC. Complete variable domain (other parts from reference TRBV2 and TRBJ2-5): EPEVTQTPSHQVTQMGQEVILRCVPISNHLYFYWYRQILGQKVEFLVSFYNNEISEKSEIFDDQFSVERPDGSNFTLKIRSTKLEDSAMYFCASSGTLLRLAGGRETQYFGPGTRLLVL.

This chain links TRBV20-1 with TRBJ2-5; a possible D gene is TRBD1 (6 bases). Trimming took off 5 bases at V and 1 base at J, with 11 bases between the two ends. The germline V gene has CDR1 DFQATT and CDR2 SNEGSKA (reference sequence). The CDR3 sequence is 13 residues long. Here the CDR3 reads CSAVQGFQETQYF. Written as DNA, the CDR3 is TGCAGTGCTGTACAGGGATTCCAAGAGACCCAGTACTTC.

The chain uses TRBV20-1 and TRBJ1-2; TRBD1 matches at 7 bases. The CDR3 is 12 residues long. The germline CDR1 and CDR2 sequences are DFQATT and SNEGSKA (reference sequence). Trimming at V came to 5 bases and at J to 5 bases, leaving 5 bases not matched to a gene. CDR3 loop: CSAEGTVYGYTF. CDR3 DNA sequence: TGCAGTGCTGAAGGGACAGTTTATGGCTACACCTTC.

The J gene is TRBJ1-2, the V gene TRBV29-1; D unclear. Germline loops: CDR1 SQVTM, CDR2 ANQGSEA. Trimming pared 6 bases from V and 2 bases from J, leaving 19 bases between. This CDR3 region has 15 residues. The CDR3 reads CSVNRGAARNYGYTF. DNA of the CDR3: TGCAGCGTCAATCGGGGTGCAGCTAGGAACTATGGCTACACCTTC.

V is TRBV12-3 or TRBV12-4 and J is TRBJ1-4; D gene unclear. With 2 bases removed from V and 7 bases from J, the gap between germline ends came to 11 bases. The CDR3 is made up of 14 amino acids. For the CDR3, the DNA is TGTGCCAGCAGTTTACAGGAGGGCATTGAAAAACTGTTTTTT. It yields the protein CASSLQEGIEKLFF.

In its sample, this clonotype was seen a few times. The genes are TRBV27 and TRBJ2-1; 9 positions match TRBD1. This CDR3 has 15 residues. From germline, CDR1 is MNHEY and CDR2 SMNVEV (reference sequence). V was pared by 2 bases and J by 9 bases, with 8 bases of the junction left unmatched. CDR3 protein: CASSLSRTGVSEQFF. DNA of the CDR3: TGTGCCAGCAGTTTAAGTCGGACAGGGGTCAGTGAGCAGTTCTTC.

This clonotype turned up a few times. This sequence joins TRBV12-3 or TRBV12-4 and TRBJ1-2, with 9 positions matching TRBD1. After removal of 3 bases from V and 2 bases from J, the junction contained 16 bases not matched to a gene. The CDR3 is 19 amino acids. CDR3 bases: TGTGCCAGCAGTTTTAATTTGGGACAGGGAGAGAGTGGGAACTATGGCTACACCTTC. Protein sequence: CASSFNLGQGESGNYGYTF.

This chain connects TRBV4-1 to TRBJ2-4; 7 positions agree with TRBD1. The better agreement between TRBJ2-7 and the DNA end casts doubt on the J call. The CDR3 consists of 14 residues. The germline V gene encodes CDR1 MGHRA and CDR2 YSYEKL. The CDR3 DNA reads as TGCGCCAGCAGCCAAACCCCGGGGACAGACGAGCAGTACTTC. Encoded protein: CASSQTPGTDEQYF.

This clonotype was seen a few times. V usage is TRBV28 and J usage is TRBJ2-3; TRBD2 matches 9 bases. The germline CDR1 and CDR2 sequences are MDHEN and SYDVKM. This CDR3 has 14 residues. Trimming took 5 bases from V and 6 from J; bases not matched to a gene: 6. The DNA of the CDR3 is TGTGCCAGCAGTCCAACTAGCGGGCCGGATACGCAGTATTTT. Translating gives CASSPTSGPDTQYF.

This clonotype was counted a few times. This rearrangement joins TRBV3-1 to TRBJ2-1, with 8 positions matching TRBD2. Germline lookup yields CDR1 LGHDT and CDR2 YNNKEL (reference sequence). V lost 5 bases to trimming and J lost 9 bases; unmatched junction nucleotides: 15. This CDR3 has 16 residues. The CDR3 spells CASSDVWRGEGSEQFF. As DNA, the CDR3 is TGTGCCAGCAGCGACGTCTGGCGGGGGGAAGGAAGTGAGCAGTTCTTC.

V is TRBV3-1 and J is TRBJ1-1; 7 bases agree with TRBD1. CDR3 length: 18 residues. The germline gives CDR1 LGHDT, CDR2 YNNKEL (reference sequence). V lost 1 base and J lost 0; bases outside the gene matches: 11. As DNA, the CDR3 is TGTGCCAGCAGCCAAGGGAACAGGGGAGAAGGAATGAACACTGAAGCTTTCTTT. The encoded protein is CASSQGNRGEGMNTEAFF. The entire variable domain, with the rest obtained from reference TRBV3-1 and TRBJ1-1, is as follows: DTAVSQTPKYLVTQMGNDKSIKCEQNLGHDTMYWYKQDSKKFLKIMFSYNNKELIINETVPNRFSPKSPDKAHLNLHINSLELGDSAVYFCASSQGNRGEGMNTEAFFGQGTRLTVV.

V usage is TRBV3-1 and J usage is TRBJ2-7; D unresolved. Germline-derived CDR1 and CDR2 are LGHDT and YNNKEL (reference sequence). Trimming removed 0 bases from V and 5 bases from J, with 14 bases in between. This CDR3 comprises 15 residues. The CDR3 DNA follows: TGTGCCAGCAGCCAAGATGGCCAGGTCGGCGACGAGCAGTACTTC. Protein product: CASSQDGQVGDEQYF.

The gene calls are TRBV2 and TRBJ1-5; D uncertain. The V gene's germline CDR1 is SNHLY and CDR2 FYNNEI. Trimming cost V 4 bases and J 5 bases, with 9 bases left between them. The CDR3 contains 13 residues. As DNA, the CDR3 is TGTGCCAGCAGTGGTATGGTGGATCAGCCCCAGCATTTT. Translated: CASSGMVDQPQHF.

V is TRBV7-2 and J is TRBJ2-7; D gene unclear. The J call may be faulty, since TRBJ2-5 better matches the DNA end. The germline gives CDR1 SGHTA, CDR2 FQGNSA. This CDR3 has 12 amino acids. CDR3 sequence reads: CASSFLWETQYF. The CDR3 nucleotides are TGTGCCAGCAGCTTCTTATGGGAGACCCAGTACTTC.

This clonotype was seen once. V and J are TRBV5-1 and TRBJ2-5; D gene ambiguous. The germline V gene has CDR1 SGHRS and CDR2 YFSETQ. The length of the CDR3 is 16 residues. V shed 2 bases and J shed 4 bases, with 18 bases lying between them. The CDR3 here is CASSFRWSPRRETQYF. Here the CDR3 DNA reads TGCGCCAGCAGCTTTCGGTGGTCTCCAAGGCGAGAGACCCAGTACTTC.

The CDR3 nucleotides are TGTGCCAGCAGCGCTTCCGGGACAGGTTACACAGATACGCAGTATTTT. Its protein product is CASSASGTGYTDTQYF. V usage is TRBV9 and J usage is TRBJ2-3, with 8 bases that match TRBD1. The CDR3 is 16 residues long. J gave up 2 bases and V 3 bases, and 8 bases lay outside the gene matches. Per the germline V gene, CDR1 is SGDLS and CDR2 is YYNGEE.

The chain employs TRBV7-2 and TRBJ1-2; no definite D call. The length of the CDR3 is 11 residues. Germline V gives CDR1 SGHTA, CDR2 FQGNSA. Trimming shortened V by 5 bases and J by 7 bases, and 8 bases separated the two germline ends. The CDR3 nucleotides are TGTGCCAGCAGCCCCACCTGTGGCTACACCTTC. This gives the protein CASSPTCGYTF.

There are a few counts of this clonotype. The chain combines TRBV7-2 with TRBJ2-3, with TRBD2 identical over 8 bases. Losses at the gene ends were 4 bases for V and 4 bases for J; bases not matched to a gene: 7. Germline values: CDR1 SGHTA, CDR2 FQGNSA. CDR3 size: 15 residues. CDR3 DNA sequence: TGTGCCAGCAGCTCCCCTGGGACTAGTGCAGATACGCAGTATTTT. This translates into CASSSPGTSADTQYF.

This chain joins TRBV5-1 and TRBJ2-1; D not certain. The CDR3 covers 15 residues. V lost 1 base, J lost 0 bases, and 8 bases lay in between. Germline lookup yields CDR1 SGHRS and CDR2 YFSETQ. This CDR3 is CASSLPSSSYNEQFF. CDR3 coding DNA: TGCGCCAGCAGCTTGCCGAGTAGCTCCTACAATGAGCAGTTCTTC.

This clonotype was found many times. The V call is TRBV2, the J call TRBJ2-5; 10 nucleotides agree with TRBD2. Germline V gene data show CDR1 as SNHLY and CDR2 as FYNNEI. The CDR3 is 18 residues long. The ends lost 1 base at V and 5 bases at J; junction bases unmatched: 13. The CDR3, as DNA: TGTGCCAGCAGTGAAGAGTTCTTACTAGCGGGGCGTGGGGAGACCCAGTACTTC. It is translated as CASSEEFLLAGRGETQYF.

V usage is TRBV28 and J usage is TRBJ2-1; tentatively, D is TRBD2 (6 bases). Germline lookup yields CDR1 MDHEN and CDR2 SYDVKM. V lost 3 bases, J lost 1 base, and 19 bases lay in between. The CDR3 spans 18 residues. The CDR3 region has the DNA TGTGCCAGCAGTTTTCAACGAGTGGCGGGAATTTCCTACAATGAGCAGTTCTTC. It encodes CASSFQRVAGISYNEQFF.

The V and J genes are TRBV6-5 and TRBJ2-7, with TRBD1 matching 7 bases. CDR3 length: 14 residues. J lost 2 bases, V lost 6 bases, and 7 bases had no gene match. Germline V gene lookup returns CDR1 MNHEY and CDR2 SVGAGI. CDR3 sequence: CASRNRQGPYEQYF. The CDR3 DNA follows: TGTGCCAGCAGAAACAGACAGGGCCCCTACGAGCAGTACTTC.

This clonotype was seen more than once but under ten times. The chain employs TRBV7-2 and TRBJ1-5; no clear D. With 5 bases removed from V and 8 bases from J, the gap between germline ends came to 13 bases. The V gene's germline CDR1 is SGHTA and CDR2 FQGNSA. This CDR3 is built from 13 residues. The CDR3: CASSPRSREPQHF. Written as DNA, the CDR3 is TGTGCCAGCAGCCCCCGGTCCCGGGAGCCCCAGCATTTT.

This clonotype was counted ten times or more. The chain has TRBV5-1 and TRBJ2-3; a weak D match, TRBD1 (6 bases). V shed 0 bases and J shed 2 bases, with 7 bases lying between them. The CDR3 loop spans 14 amino acids. Per germline, CDR1 SGHRS and CDR2 YFSETQ. Here the CDR3 DNA reads TGCGCCAGCAGCTTGGGGACAGACACAGATACGCAGTATTTT. Amino acids: CASSLGTDTDTQYF. The variable domain in full, with the rest retrieved from reference TRBV5-1 and TRBJ2-3, is KAGVTQTPRYLIKTRGQQVTLSCSPISGHRSVSWYQQTPGQGLQFLFEYFSETQRNKGNFPGRFSGRQFSNSRSEMNVSTLELGDSALYLCASSLGTDTDTQYFGPGTRLTVL.

J is TRBJ2-7 and V is TRBV12-3 or TRBV12-4; D is possibly TRBD1 (5 bases). Trimming shortened V by 7 bases and J by 4 bases, and 17 bases separated the two germline ends. The CDR3 totals 14 residues. CDR3 sequence reads: CASTLSGAGYEQYF. CDR3 DNA sequence: TGTGCCAGCACCCTGAGTGGGGCAGGGTACGAGCAGTACTTC.

This clonotype has a handful of counts. The rearrangement joins TRBV6-2 or TRBV6-3 to TRBJ2-5; D is perhaps TRBD1 (5 bases). The CDR3 length is 17 residues. V lost 5 bases and J lost 0, with 19 bases in between. CDR1 and CDR2 (germline): MNHEY, SVGEGT. Written as DNA, the CDR3 is TGTGCCAGCAGTAAGTCCACAGGACGGATTAACCAAGAGACCCAGTACTTC. Protein sequence: CASSKSTGRINQETQYF.

The rearrangement joins TRBV28 to TRBJ2-3; 9 positions match TRBD2. The CDR3 runs to 15 residues. The germline CDR1 and CDR2 sequences are MDHEN and SYDVKM. The V segment lost 1 base and the J segment 4 bases; nucleotides outside the gene matches: 3. The DNA of the CDR3 is TGTGCCAGCAGTTTATTCTCTAGCGGGGCAGATACGCAGTATTTT. This codes for CASSLFSSGADTQYF.

The genes are TRBV2 and TRBJ2-6; 7 bases are a match to TRBD1. Unmatched junction bases numbered 7, after V lost 0 bases and J lost 2 bases. The CDR3 length is 18 residues. Germline-derived CDR1 and CDR2 are SNHLY and FYNNEI. The CDR3: CASSEAPPQGTGANVLTF. In DNA, the CDR3 is TGTGCCAGCAGTGAAGCGCCCCCACAGGGGACTGGGGCCAACGTCCTGACTTTC.

This clonotype came up a few times. This chain joins TRBV29-1 and TRBJ2-1; D uncertain. The V end lost 7 bases, the J end lost 0 bases, and 13 bases lay between the germline ends. The CDR3 is made up of 14 amino acids. CDR1 and CDR2 from the germline V gene are SQVTM and ANQGSEA. The CDR3 loop is CSAVDLSSYNEQFF. CDR3 bases: TGCAGCGCTGTAGACTTAAGCTCCTACAATGAGCAGTTCTTC.